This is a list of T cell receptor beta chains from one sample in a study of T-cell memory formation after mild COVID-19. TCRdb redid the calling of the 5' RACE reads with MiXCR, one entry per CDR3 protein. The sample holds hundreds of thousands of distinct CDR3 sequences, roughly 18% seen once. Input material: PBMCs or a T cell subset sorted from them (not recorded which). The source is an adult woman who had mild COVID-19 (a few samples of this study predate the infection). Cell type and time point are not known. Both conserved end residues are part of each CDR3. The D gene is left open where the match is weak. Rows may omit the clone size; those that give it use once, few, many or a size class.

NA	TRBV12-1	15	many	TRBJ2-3	CASSFVRGYTDTQYF	TGTGCCAGCAGCTTTGTTCGCGGCTACACAGATACGCAGTATTTT
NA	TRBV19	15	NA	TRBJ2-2	CASKNDLRRTGELFF	TGTGCCAGTAAGAACGATTTACGAAGGACCGGGGAGCTGTTTTTT
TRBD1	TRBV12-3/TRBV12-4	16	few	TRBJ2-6	CASSPTGDSGANVLTF	TGTGCCAGCAGTCCGACAGGGGACTCTGGGGCCAACGTCCTGACTTTC
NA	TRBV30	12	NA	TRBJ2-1	CAWSVSGGKQFF	TGTGCCTGGAGTGTATCCGGGGGCAAGCAGTTCTTC
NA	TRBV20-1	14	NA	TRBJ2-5	CSAREGTTKETQYF	TGCAGTGCTAGAGAGGGGACAACCAAAGAGACCCAGTACTTC
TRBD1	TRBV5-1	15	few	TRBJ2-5	CASSTPTGGRETQYF	TGCGCCAGCAGCACCCCGACAGGGGGCAGGGAGACCCAGTACTTC
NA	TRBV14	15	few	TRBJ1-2	CASSQDGTRRYGYTF	TGTGCCAGCAGCCAGGACGGGACAAGGCGCTATGGCTACACCTTC
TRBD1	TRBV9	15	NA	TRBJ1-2	CASSVVTGGDYGYTF	TGTGCCAGCAGCGTAGTGACAGGGGGCGACTATGGCTACACCTTC
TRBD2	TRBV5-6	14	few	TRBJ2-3	CASSARLAPGRQYF	TGTGCCAGCAGCGCCAGACTAGCCCCGGGGAGGCAGTATTTT
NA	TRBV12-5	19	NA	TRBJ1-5	CASGSVRGMGKASNQPQHF	TGTGCTAGTGGTTCGGTGAGAGGGATGGGTAAGGCTAGCAATCAGCCCCAGCATTTT
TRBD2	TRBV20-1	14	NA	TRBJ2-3	CSAQREVITDTQYF	TGCAGTGCCCAGCGGGAGGTGATTACAGATACGCAGTATTTT
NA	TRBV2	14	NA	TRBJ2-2	CASSLTGSFGELFF	TGTGCCAGCTCCTTAACAGGGTCTTTTGGGGAGCTGTTTTTT
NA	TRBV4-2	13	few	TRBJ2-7	CASSLTRSYEQYF	TGTGCCAGCAGCCTGACAAGGTCCTACGAGCAGTACTTC
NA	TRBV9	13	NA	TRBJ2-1	CAAGLGPDNEQFF	TGTGCCGCCGGACTCGGCCCCGACAATGAGCAGTTCTTC
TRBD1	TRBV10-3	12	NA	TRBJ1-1	CAVRQGQGEAFF	TGTGCCGTCAGACAGGGCCAGGGTGAAGCTTTCTTT
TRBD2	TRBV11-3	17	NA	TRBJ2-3	CASSTGTSGGPSDTQYF	TGTGCCAGCAGCACAGGGACTAGCGGGGGACCTTCAGATACGCAGTATTTT
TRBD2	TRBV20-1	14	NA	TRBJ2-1	CSALDLAGGNEQFF	TGCAGTGCTCTCGATCTAGCGGGAGGCAATGAGCAGTTCTTC
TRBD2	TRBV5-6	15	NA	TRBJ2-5	CASSFWTRRAETQYF	TGTGCCAGCAGCTTCTGGACTAGACGAGCAGAGACCCAGTACTTC
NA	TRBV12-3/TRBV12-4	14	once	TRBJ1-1	CASSLGDWGTEAFF	TGTGCCAGCAGTTTAGGGGATTGGGGCACTGAAGCTTTCTTT
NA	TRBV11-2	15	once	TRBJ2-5	CASSLRMGPQETQYF	TGTGCCAGCAGCTTGCGGATGGGGCCCCAAGAGACCCAGTACTTC
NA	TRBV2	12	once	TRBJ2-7	CASGSDLYEQYF	TGTGCCAGCGGTTCGGATCTCTACGAGCAGTACTTC